Listed below are T cell receptor beta chains from one sample, sequenced in a study of T cell responses to AZD1222 COVID-19 vaccine. TCRdb's table, derived via immunoSEQ multiplex PCR, lists solely in-frame clones and lacks some. The sample consists of approximately 150,000 clones, roughly 90% of them appearing once. The specimen comprised peripheral blood, sampled on day 0 of AZD1222 vaccination. Receptors originate from an adult in good health. Both conserved end residues are part of each CDR3.

j_gene: TRBJ1-4; len: 13; v_gene: TRBV5-1; CDR3aa: CASSLSRGEKLFF
j_gene: TRBJ1-2; len: 14; v_gene: TRBV7-2; CDR3aa: CASSWTGGQYGYTF
j_gene: TRBJ2-3; len: 15; v_gene: TRBV18; CDR3aa: CASSPSPRLTDTQYF
j_gene: TRBJ2-5; len: 18; v_gene: TRBV2; CDR3aa: CASSDSRTSGRAGETQYF
j_gene: TRBJ1-6; len: 14; v_gene: TRBV7-5; CDR3aa: CARSLRDRNSPLHF
j_gene: TRBJ1-1; len: 13; v_gene: TRBV4-3; CDR3aa: CASSQEVNTEAFF
j_gene: TRBJ1-1; len: 16; v_gene: TRBV2; CDR3aa: CASSEFEWQEATEAFF
j_gene: TRBJ1-2; len: 14; v_gene: TRBV7-9; CDR3aa: CASRGTGQVAGYTF
j_gene: TRBJ2-2; len: 16; v_gene: TRBV5-1; CDR3aa: CASSLGDRGNTGELFF
j_gene: TRBJ2-4; len: 14; v_gene: TRBV19; CDR3aa: CASNRQGSSNIQYF
j_gene: TRBJ1-5; len: 16; v_gene: TRBV19; CDR3aa: CASSIDRSGDSQPQHF
j_gene: TRBJ1-2; len: 14; v_gene: TRBV2; CDR3aa: CASSVGVANYGYTF
j_gene: TRBJ1-3; len: 15; v_gene: TRBV21-1; CDR3aa: CASSRHGYSGNTIYF
j_gene: TRBJ2-3; len: 14; v_gene: TRBV5-4; CDR3aa: CASSLDRYTDTQYF
j_gene: TRBJ1-1; len: 12; v_gene: TRBV28; CDR3aa: CASSLRTREAFF
j_gene: TRBJ2-1; len: 14; v_gene: TRBV6-5; CDR3aa: CASNSGTDYNEQFF
j_gene: TRBJ2-7; len: 14; v_gene: TRBV11-2; CDR3aa: CASSLVSRSYEQYF
j_gene: TRBJ1-2; len: 15; v_gene: TRBV5-1; CDR3aa: CASSLTRGVNYGYTF
j_gene: TRBJ2-1; len: 16; v_gene: TRBV5-1; CDR3aa: CASSLGDRGTYNEQFF
j_gene: TRBJ1-4; len: 14; v_gene: TRBV30; CDR3aa: CAWSGRSVNEKLFF
j_gene: TRBJ2-1; len: 16; v_gene: TRBV13; CDR3aa: CASSRSRGGAYNEQFF
j_gene: TRBJ2-4; len: 17; v_gene: TRBV10-3; CDR3aa: CAISESRVNRGPDIQYF
j_gene: TRBJ2-5; len: 11; v_gene: TRBV6-2/TRBV6-3; CDR3aa: CASSYSETQYF
j_gene: TRBJ2-6; len: 14; v_gene: TRBV4-1; CDR3aa: CASSQVPGANVLTF
j_gene: TRBJ2-7; len: 14; v_gene: TRBV27; CDR3aa: CASSSTVGLREQYF
j_gene: TRBJ2-2; len: 17; v_gene: TRBV7-3; CDR3aa: CASSPGLAGPNTGELFF
j_gene: TRBJ1-1; len: 14; v_gene: TRBV30; CDR3aa: CAWSVLDGHTEAFF
j_gene: TRBJ2-7; len: 11; v_gene: TRBV7-4; CDR3aa: CASGPSYEQYF
j_gene: TRBJ1-1; len: 14; v_gene: TRBV12-5; CDR3aa: CASGTGRTNTEAFF
j_gene: TRBJ2-2; len: 13; v_gene: TRBV6-5; CDR3aa: CASSLGFAGELFF
j_gene: TRBJ1-2; len: 13; v_gene: TRBV19; CDR3aa: CASSGTVSYGYTF
j_gene: TRBJ2-1; len: 14; v_gene: TRBV5-1; CDR3aa: CASSRSDPYNEQFF
j_gene: TRBJ2-7; len: 13; v_gene: TRBV5-1; CDR3aa: CASLGTPSYEQYF
j_gene: TRBJ2-5; len: 14; v_gene: TRBV11-2; CDR3aa: CASSLARIEGTQYF
j_gene: TRBJ2-6; len: 14; v_gene: TRBV7-3; CDR3aa: CASSLTRGAHVLTF
j_gene: TRBJ1-6; len: 14; v_gene: TRBV28; CDR3aa: CASSSRQGPSPLHF
j_gene: TRBJ2-6; len: 18; v_gene: TRBV6-2/TRBV6-3; CDR3aa: CASSRGEEGRSGANVLTF
j_gene: TRBJ2-2; len: 14; v_gene: TRBV6-4; CDR3aa: CASSDSGNTGELFF
j_gene: TRBJ1-5; len: 16; v_gene: TRBV7-8; CDR3aa: CASSPRTGPNNQPQHF
j_gene: TRBJ2-7; len: 15; v_gene: TRBV14; CDR3aa: CASSQEMGLYYEQYF